The 27 T cell receptor beta chains presented below share a single source sample, sequenced in a study of T cell clonality in common variable immunodeficiency. Repertoires were generated with immunoSEQ multiplex PCR, while TCRdb's copy carries only in-frame clones and drops some. Recorded here are tens of thousands of clones, none singletons. The sequenced sample consisted of peripheral blood mononuclear cells. These receptors came from a person between 18 and 75 years old in good health.

This clone was picked up many times. The CDR3 end lies 3 residues beyond the end of the read and is filled in from the germline J gene. The chain has TRBV14 and TRBJ1-1, with D tentatively TRBD1 (5 bases). This CDR3 contains 15 residues. V was clipped by 2 bases and J by 2 bases, with 12 bases between them. The germline CDR1 and CDR2 sequences are SGHDN and FVKESK. The sequenced CDR3 bases are TGTGCCAGCAGCCAAAGGGGCCACATCAACACTGAA. Protein: CASSQRGHINTE. The complete CDR3 protein is CASSQRGHINTEAFF. Drawing the rest from reference TRBV14 and TRBJ1-1, the complete variable domain is EAGVTQFPSHSVIEKGQTVTLRCDPISGHDNLYWYRRVMGKEIKFLLHFVKESKQDESGMPNNRFLAERTGGTYSTLKVQPAELEDSGVYFCASSQRGHINTEAFFGQGTRLTVV.

In regard to this clone: Sequencing ends 3 residues short of the CDR3 end; the germline J gene provides the rest. The gene calls are TRBV7-9 and TRBJ1-2, with a possible D match to TRBD1 (5 bases). Germline CDR1 is SEHNR and CDR2 is FQNEAQ (reference sequence). The CDR3 is 14 amino acids. The CDR3 is CASRSGTSYNDYTF. The sequenced CDR3 bases are TGTGCCAGCAGGAGTGGGACTAGTTACAATGAC.

Regarding this clone: The read terminates 3 residues before the CDR3 end, so the remaining end is supplied by the germline J gene. The rearrangement links TRBV6-2 or TRBV6-3 to TRBJ1-1, with unresolved D. The CDR3 runs to 14 residues. Looked up from germline, CDR1 is MNHEY and CDR2 is SVGEGT. The CDR3 region is CASSYSDSYNEAFF. CDR3 DNA, as far as it was read: TGTGCCAGCAGTTACTCTGACTCCTACAATGAG.

This clone was seen ten or more times. The DNA ends 3 residues before the CDR3 does, and the rest of the CDR3 is filled in from the germline J gene. The chain uses TRBV7-2 and TRBJ1-2, with D possibly matching TRBD1 (5 bases). Germline CDR1 reads SGHTA; CDR2 reads FQGNSA. V lost 7 bases and J 3 bases, leaving 15 bases between the germline ends. This CDR3 comprises 14 residues. CDR3 bases read: TGTGCCAGCAACTATAGGGGTTTTGACTATGGC. Translated: CASNYRGFDYG. The whole CDR3 is CASNYRGFDYGYTF.

This clone was counted many times. The observed sequence ends 3 residues before the CDR3 terminus, with the missing tail filled in from the germline J gene. The chain uses TRBV20-1 and TRBJ2-5, with a possible D match to TRBD1 (6 bases). Per the germline V gene, CDR1 is DFQATT and CDR2 is SNEGSKA (reference sequence). The CDR3 is made up of 11 amino acids. V dropped 5 bases and J dropped 5 bases, with 9 bases sitting between them. The CDR3 bases that were read are TGCAGTGCTCCCCAGGGGGAGACC. This encodes CSAPQGET. Given in full, the CDR3 is CSAPQGETQYF.

There are a few counts of this clone. The read falls 3 residues short of the CDR3 end, and the missing part is taken from the germline J gene. V usage is TRBV18 and J usage is TRBJ2-3; maybe TRBD1 (6 bases). Germline assignment: CDR1 KGHSH and CDR2 LQKENI. CDR3 length: 15 amino acids. CDR3 loop: CASSPRVGAQETQYF. The CDR3 DNA, read in part, is TGTGCCAGCTCACCAAGAGTGGGGGCCCAAGAGACG.

This clone was counted ten times or more. The read gets to within 3 residues of the CDR3 end, and the germline J gene fills in the rest. V and J are TRBV5-1 and TRBJ2-3; tentatively, D is TRBD1 (5 bases). This CDR3 comprises 14 residues. Germline loops: CDR1 SGHRS, CDR2 YFSETQ. Between the trimmed V and J ends, which lost 5 bases and 1 base, there was a span of 11 bases. The CDR3 reads CASRADIGTDTQYF. The covered CDR3 bases are TGCGCCAGCAGGGCGGACATCGGCACAGATACG.

Many counts were recorded for this clone. Germline is not matched at one junction end, which may reflect a read error. Read data end 3 residues before the CDR3 end; the end is taken from the germline J gene. The V call is TRBV4-2, the J call TRBJ2-5, with 8 bases fitting TRBD2. This CDR3 has 16 amino acids. Germline CDR1 LGHNA, CDR2 YNFKEQ. The CDR3 sequence is CASSQSSGVNQETQYF. Incomplete CDR3 DNA: TGCGCCAGCAGCCAAAGTAGCGGGGTGAACCAAGAGACC.

Points on this clone: With the read ending 3 residues before the CDR3 end, the germline J gene is used to fill in that end. The chain links TRBV7-9 to TRBJ2-7; 11 bases fit TRBD1. Germline V gene data show CDR1 as SEHNR and CDR2 as FQNEAQ (reference sequence). V was pared by 5 bases and J by 6 bases, with 9 bases of the junction left unmatched. This CDR3 is built from 15 residues. CDR3 bases read: TGTGCCAGCAGCGACGCCGGGACAGGGGGGACCGAG. Its translation: CASSDAGTGGTE. The whole CDR3 region reads CASSDAGTGGTEQYF.

This clone was recorded many times. The sequenced fragment ends 3 residues before the CDR3 boundary, so the rest is inferred from the germline J gene. The chain carries TRBV7-4 and TRBJ1-2, with 7 bases fitting TRBD1. V dropped 5 bases and J dropped 2; count of bases not matched to a gene: 11. Germline V CDR1 and CDR2: SGHVT, SQSDAQ. The length of the CDR3 is 16 residues. The CDR3: CASSQRQGTPNYGYTF. The sequenced CDR3 bases are TGTGCCAGCAGCCAAAGACAGGGCACGCCCAACTATGGC.

This clone was detected many times. The CDR3 end lies 3 residues beyond the end of the read and is filled in from the germline J gene. The chain uses TRBV18 and TRBJ2-7; 7 bases match TRBD1. The V and J ends lost 6 bases and 1 base, in that order; junction bases with no gene match: 9. The CDR3 is made up of 15 amino acids. Germline V gene lookup returns CDR1 KGHSH and CDR2 LQKENI. The part of the CDR3 DNA that was read is TGTGCCAGCTCCACCACGGGACAGAGATCCTACGAG. Its protein product is CASSTTGQRSYE. The complete CDR3 reads CASSTTGQRSYEQYF.

This clone was recorded many times. The CDR3 end falls 3 residues outside the read, so it is completed with the germline J gene. The V call is TRBV7-3, the J call TRBJ2-5, with D perhaps assigned TRBD1 or TRBD2 (5 bases each). Germline CDR1 and CDR2: SGHTA and FQGTGA. The CDR3 is made up of 15 amino acids. V was shortened by 5 bases and J by 4 bases, with 17 bases between the two germline ends. CDR3 DNA, as far as it was read: TGTGCCAGCAGCCCAGTAGCAGGGAGTGGAGAGACC. Amino acids: CASSPVAGSGET. The whole CDR3 protein is CASSPVAGSGETQYF.

This clone was found many times. The sequence runs out 3 residues before the end of the CDR3; the remainder is reconstructed from the germline J gene. The chain links TRBV7-6 to TRBJ2-1, with D maybe TRBD1 (6 bases). V lost 3 bases to trimming and J lost 4 bases, with 13 bases between them. Per the germline V gene, CDR1 is SGHVS and CDR2 is FNYEAQ. CDR3 size: 15 residues. The CDR3 sequence: CASSFSGQSYNEQFF. The CDR3 DNA, read in part, is TGTGCCAGCAGCTTTTCCGGACAGAGTTACAATGAG.

At least ten counts were recorded for this clone. The read ends 3 residues shy of where the CDR3 ends; the end is completed using the germline J gene. The gene calls are TRBV18 and TRBJ2-1; 7 nucleotides agree with TRBD2. The junction had 6 bases not matched to a gene; V was cut back by 0 bases and J by 4 bases. CDR1 and CDR2 (germline): KGHSH, LQKENI. The CDR3 is made up of 16 amino acids. The CDR3 spells CASSPPRLAVYNEQFF. The CDR3 DNA, read in part, is TGTGCCAGCTCACCACCGCGACTAGCAGTATACAATGAG.

In its sample, this clone was seen many times. The CDR3 is cut off 3 residues early in the read; its end comes from the germline J gene. The rearrangement uses TRBV7-2 and TRBJ1-2; D is undetermined. From germline, CDR1 is SGHTA and CDR2 FQGNSA. CDR3 length: 13 amino acids. Trimming pared 5 bases from V and 2 bases from J, leaving 9 bases between. The sequenced part of the CDR3 DNA is TGTGCCAGCAGCCAGAAGAGGAACTATGGC. Residues: CASSQKRNYG. The CDR3 reads in full as CASSQKRNYGYTF.

This clone was seen a handful of times. The sequenced fragment ends 3 residues before the CDR3 boundary, so the rest is inferred from the germline J gene. Other nucleotide sequences in the sample specify the same CDR3. The chain couples TRBV18 to TRBJ1-2; weak D call: TRBD1 (5 bases). The V end was cut by 0 bases, the J end by 4 bases, with 9 bases between. Germline loops: CDR1 KGHSH, CDR2 LQKENI. The CDR3 covers 14 residues. CDR3 bases read: TGTGCCAGCTCACCACCCTTAGACAGCTATGGC. Its protein is CASSPPLDSYG. The whole CDR3 protein is CASSPPLDSYGYTF.

This clone showed up many times. The sequence runs out 3 residues before the end of the CDR3; the remainder is reconstructed from the germline J gene. The chain is built from TRBV19 and TRBJ2-3, with 8 bases matching TRBD1. Per the germline V gene, CDR1 is LNHDA and CDR2 is SQIVND (reference sequence). V lost 6 bases and J lost 5; bases outside the gene matches: 1. The length of the CDR3 is 12 residues. The CDR3 here is CASRGTGDTQYF. CDR3 DNA (partial): TGTGCCAGTAGGGGGACAGGAGATACG. The full variable domain, its missing parts supplied by reference TRBV19 and TRBJ2-3, is DGGITQSPKYLFRKEGQNVTLSCEQNLNHDAMYWYRQDPGQGLRLIYYSQIVNDFQKGDIAEGYSVSREKKESFPLTVTSAQKNPTAFYLCASRGTGDTQYFGPGTRLTVL.

To note about this clone: Coverage ceases 3 residues before the CDR3 finishes, and the germline J gene fills in the end. The V gene is TRBV7-9, the J gene TRBJ1-2; D gene ambiguous. The CDR3 is 14 amino acids. Per germline, CDR1 SEHNR and CDR2 FQNEAQ (reference sequence). Incomplete CDR3 DNA: TGTGCCAGCAGCTTCGCGGGAGAGGGAAATGAC. This gives the protein CASSFAGEGND. The entire CDR3 protein is CASSFAGEGNDYTF.

This clone was seen at least ten times. The read ends 3 residues before the CDR3 terminus; that terminus is restored from the germline J gene. The rearrangement joins TRBV20-1 to TRBJ2-1, with D tentatively TRBD2 (5 bases). The CDR3 loop spans 14 amino acids. The germline V gene has CDR1 DFQATT and CDR2 SNEGSKA (reference sequence). The germline V and J ends were trimmed by 6 bases and 6 bases, with 18 bases remaining between them. The chain's CDR3 is CSADYRTQFNEQFF. The CDR3 DNA, read in part, is TGCAGTGCCGACTACCGGACCCAGTTCAATGAG.

This clone has at least ten counts. Coverage ceases 3 residues before the CDR3 finishes, and the germline J gene fills in the end. The chain recombines TRBV7-2 with TRBJ1-2; 9 bases map to TRBD1. This CDR3 comprises 14 residues. V was pared by 5 bases and J by 3 bases, with 4 bases of the junction left unmatched. CDR1 is SGHTA, CDR2 FQGNSA, per germline. CDR3 sequence: CASSPRQGDYGYTF. The part of the CDR3 DNA that was read is TGTGCCAGCAGCCCCCGACAGGGGGACTATGGC.

At least ten counts were recorded for this clone. The read ends 3 residues before the CDR3 terminus; that terminus is restored from the germline J gene. The rearrangement links TRBV20-1 to TRBJ1-2; maybe TRBD1 (6 bases). CDR1 is DFQATT and CDR2 is SNEGSKA in the germline V gene (reference sequence). This CDR3 has 16 amino acids. Trimming took 3 bases from V and 5 from J, leaving 22 bases between them. The CDR3 protein is CSASPHDRTSRYGYTF. The CDR3 DNA, read in part, is TGCAGTGCTAGCCCCCACGACAGGACCTCTAGGTATGGC.

With regard to this clone: The junction and the germline gene differ at one end; a read error may be behind it. The DNA ends 3 residues before the CDR3 does, and the rest of the CDR3 is filled in from the germline J gene. The rearrangement joins TRBV7-8 to TRBJ1-3; D perhaps matches TRBD1 (6 bases). CDR3 length: 17 residues. Germline V gene sequence: CDR1 SGHVS, CDR2 FQNEAQ. CDR3 sequence: CASSSVGTGREGSTIYF. The CDR3 bases that were read are TGTGCCAGCAGCTCGGTGGGAACAGGGAGGGAAGGAAGCACC.

This clone has a count of ten or more. The CDR3 is cut off 3 residues early in the read; its end comes from the germline J gene. V usage is TRBV7-6 and J usage is TRBJ2-5; D remains ambiguous. V was clipped by 5 bases and J by 4 bases, with 17 bases between them. Germline assignment: CDR1 SGHVS and CDR2 FNYEAQ. The CDR3 loop spans 15 amino acids. This CDR3 reads CASSRQTISGETQYF. Partial CDR3 DNA: TGTGCCAGCAGCCGACAAACCATTTCTGGAGAGACC.

This clone was seen many times. The CDR3 end falls 3 residues outside the read, so it is completed with the germline J gene. The rearrangement links TRBV14 to TRBJ1-1; D is unclear. CDR1 SGHDN and CDR2 FVKESK come from the germline V gene. The germline V and J ends were trimmed by 1 base and 6 bases, with 9 bases remaining between them. This CDR3 comprises 13 residues. The sequenced CDR3 bases are TGTGCCAGCAGCCAAGTTCGGAGGGCTGAA. This sequence encodes CASSQVRRAE. The complete CDR3 reads CASSQVRRAEAFF.

This clone was seen at least ten times. Sequencing ends 3 residues short of the CDR3 end; the germline J gene provides the rest. The rearrangement links TRBV2 to TRBJ2-5; D is perhaps TRBD2 (6 bases). Germline V gene sequence: CDR1 SNHLY, CDR2 FYNNEI. V lost 4 bases to trimming and J lost 1 base, with 13 bases between them. This CDR3 region has 15 residues. The CDR3 DNA, read in part, is TGTGCCAGCAGTGGCCGGGACTCAGTCCAAGAGACC. This gives the protein CASSGRDSVQET. The whole CDR3 is CASSGRDSVQETQYF.

Comment on this clone: A much larger clone lies one base from this, so it may be a read error. The sequenced fragment ends 3 residues before the CDR3 boundary, so the rest is inferred from the germline J gene. This chain connects TRBV18 to TRBJ2-4; 11 bases agree with TRBD2. Germline loops: CDR1 KGHSH, CDR2 LQKENI. This CDR3 spans 15 amino acids. This CDR3 is CASPPGLAGGSIQYF. Partial CDR3 DNA: TGTGCCAGCCCACCGGGGCTAGCGGGAGGTAGCATT. Together with reference TRBV18 and TRBJ2-4, the CDR3 gives the full variable domain: NAGVMQNPRHLVRRRGQEARLRCSPMKGHSHVYWYRQLPEEGLKFMVYLQKENIIDESGMPKERFSAEFPKEGPSILRIQQVVRGDSAAYFCASPPGLAGGSIQYFGAGTRLSVL.

The sample holds many counts of this clone. The observed sequence ends 3 residues before the CDR3 terminus, with the missing tail filled in from the germline J gene. This specimen includes other DNA sequences encoding the same CDR3. The chain joins TRBV23-1 to TRBJ1-3, with D possibly matching TRBD1 (6 bases). TRBV23-1 is assigned to the ORF class and has an uncertain function. Trimming took off 3 bases at V and 0 bases at J, with 15 bases between the two ends. The CDR3 runs 17 residues. CDR3 DNA (partial): TGCGCCAGCAGTCAGGACAGTCAAGCGCCCTCTGGAAACACC. This sequence encodes CASSQDSQAPSGNT. The entire CDR3 sequence reads CASSQDSQAPSGNTIYF.